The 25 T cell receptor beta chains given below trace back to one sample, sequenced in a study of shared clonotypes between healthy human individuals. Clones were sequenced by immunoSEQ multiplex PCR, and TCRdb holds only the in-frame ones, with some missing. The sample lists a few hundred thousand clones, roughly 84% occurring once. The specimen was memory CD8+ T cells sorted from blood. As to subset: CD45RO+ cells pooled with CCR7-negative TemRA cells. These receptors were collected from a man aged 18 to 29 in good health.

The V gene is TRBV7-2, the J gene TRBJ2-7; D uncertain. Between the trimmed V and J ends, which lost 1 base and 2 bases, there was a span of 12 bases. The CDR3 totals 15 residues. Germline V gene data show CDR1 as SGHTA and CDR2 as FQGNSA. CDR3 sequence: CASSLGSAATYEQYF. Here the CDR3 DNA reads TGTGCCAGCAGCTTAGGGAGTGCCGCCACCTACGAGCAGTACTTC.

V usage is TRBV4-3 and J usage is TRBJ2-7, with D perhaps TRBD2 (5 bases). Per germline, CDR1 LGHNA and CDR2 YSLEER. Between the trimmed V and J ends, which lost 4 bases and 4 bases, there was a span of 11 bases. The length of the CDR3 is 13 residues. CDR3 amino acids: CASSPLEGYEQYF. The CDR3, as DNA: TGCGCCAGCAGCCCACTAGAGGGTTACGAGCAGTACTTC.

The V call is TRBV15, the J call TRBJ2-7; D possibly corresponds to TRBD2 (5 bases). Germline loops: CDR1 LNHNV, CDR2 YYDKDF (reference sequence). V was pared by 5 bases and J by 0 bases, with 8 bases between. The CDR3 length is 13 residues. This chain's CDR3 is CATSGESSYEQYF. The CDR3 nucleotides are TGTGCCACCAGCGGGGAGAGCTCCTACGAGCAGTACTTC. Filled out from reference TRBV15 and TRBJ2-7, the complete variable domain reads DAMVIQNPRYQVTQFGKPVTLSCSQTLNHNVMYWYQQKSSQAPKLLFHYYDKDFNNEADTPDNFQSRRPNTSFCFLDIRSPGLGDTAMYLCATSGESSYEQYFGPGTRLTVT.

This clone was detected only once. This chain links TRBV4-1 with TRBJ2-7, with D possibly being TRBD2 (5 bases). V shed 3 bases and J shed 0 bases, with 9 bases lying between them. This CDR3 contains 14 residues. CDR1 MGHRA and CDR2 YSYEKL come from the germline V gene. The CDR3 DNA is TGCGCCAGCAGCCAGGCAGCGGACTCCTACGAGCAGTACTTC. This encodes CASSQAADSYEQYF.

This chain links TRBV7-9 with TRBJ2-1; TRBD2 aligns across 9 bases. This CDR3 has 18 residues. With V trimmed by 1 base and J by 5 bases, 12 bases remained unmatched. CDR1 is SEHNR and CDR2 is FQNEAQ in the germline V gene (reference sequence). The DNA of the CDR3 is TGTGCCAGCAGCTTAGAAATCTCTGTGACTAGCGGTAACAATGAGCAGTTCTTC. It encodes CASSLEISVTSGNNEQFF.

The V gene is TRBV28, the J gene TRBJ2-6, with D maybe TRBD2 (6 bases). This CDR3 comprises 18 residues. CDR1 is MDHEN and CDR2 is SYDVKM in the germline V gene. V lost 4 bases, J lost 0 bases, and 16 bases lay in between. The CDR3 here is CASSYREPYASGANVLTF. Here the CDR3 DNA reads TGTGCCAGCAGTTACCGGGAGCCCTATGCCTCTGGGGCCAACGTCCTGACTTTC.

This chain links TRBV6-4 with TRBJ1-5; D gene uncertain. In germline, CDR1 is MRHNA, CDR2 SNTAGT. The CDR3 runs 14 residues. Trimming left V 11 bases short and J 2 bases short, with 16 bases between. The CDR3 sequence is CAATYAPGNQPQHF. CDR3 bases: TGTGCCGCAACCTACGCGCCGGGCAATCAGCCCCAGCATTTT.

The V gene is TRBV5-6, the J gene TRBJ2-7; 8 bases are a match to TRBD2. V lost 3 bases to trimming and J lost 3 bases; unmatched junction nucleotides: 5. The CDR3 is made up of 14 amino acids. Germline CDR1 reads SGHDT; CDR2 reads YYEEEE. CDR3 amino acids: CASSSGSGSYEQYF. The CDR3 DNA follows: TGTGCCAGCAGCTCCGGCAGCGGGAGCTACGAGCAGTACTTC. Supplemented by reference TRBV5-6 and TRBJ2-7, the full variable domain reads DAGVTQSPTHLIKTRGQQVTLRCSPKSGHDTVSWYQQALGQGPQFIFQYYEEEERQRGNFPDRFSGHQFPNYSSELNVNALLLGDSALYLCASSSGSGSYEQYFGPGTRLTVT.

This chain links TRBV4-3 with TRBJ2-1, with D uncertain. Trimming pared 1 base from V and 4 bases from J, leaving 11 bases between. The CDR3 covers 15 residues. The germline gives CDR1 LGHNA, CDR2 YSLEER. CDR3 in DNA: TGCGCCAGCAGCCAAGGGGTTAGTGCTTACAATGAGCAGTTCTTC. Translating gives CASSQGVSAYNEQFF.

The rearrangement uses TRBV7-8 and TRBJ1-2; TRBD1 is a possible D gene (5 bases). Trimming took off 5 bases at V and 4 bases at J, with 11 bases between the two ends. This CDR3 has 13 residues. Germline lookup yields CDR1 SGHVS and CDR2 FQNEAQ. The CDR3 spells CASSPVDSYGYTF. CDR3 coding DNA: TGTGCCAGCAGCCCTGTCGACAGCTATGGCTACACCTTC. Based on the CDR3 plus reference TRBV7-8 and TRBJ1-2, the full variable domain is GAGVSQSPRYKVAKRGQDVALRCDPISGHVSLFWYQQALGQGPEFLTYFQNEAQLDKSGLPSDRFFAERPEGSVSTLKIQRTQQEDSAVYLCASSPVDSYGYTFGSGTRLTVV.

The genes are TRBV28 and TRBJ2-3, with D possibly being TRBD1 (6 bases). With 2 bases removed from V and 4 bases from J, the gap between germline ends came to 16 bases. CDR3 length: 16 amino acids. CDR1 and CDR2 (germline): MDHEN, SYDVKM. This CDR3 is CASSLPRARGPDTQYF. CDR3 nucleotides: TGTGCCAGCAGTTTACCTCGAGCCAGGGGTCCAGATACGCAGTATTTT.

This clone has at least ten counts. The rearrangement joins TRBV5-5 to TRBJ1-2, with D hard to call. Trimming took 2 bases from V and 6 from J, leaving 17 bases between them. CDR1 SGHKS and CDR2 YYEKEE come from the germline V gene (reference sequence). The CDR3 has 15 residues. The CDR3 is CASSFGVGDSDGYTF. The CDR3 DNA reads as TGTGCCAGCAGCTTTGGGGTCGGGGATAGTGATGGCTACACCTTC.

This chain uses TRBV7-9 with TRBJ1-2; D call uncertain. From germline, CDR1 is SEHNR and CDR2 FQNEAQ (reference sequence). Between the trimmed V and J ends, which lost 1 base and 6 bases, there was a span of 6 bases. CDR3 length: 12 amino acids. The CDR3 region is CASSLGVDGYTF. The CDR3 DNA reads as TGTGCCAGCAGCTTAGGGGTGGATGGCTACACCTTC.

The chain's CDR3 is CASSRGGAEAFF. CDR3 coding DNA: TGTGCCAGCAGTCGCGGGGGGGCTGAAGCTTTCTTT. The chain employs TRBV28 and TRBJ1-1, with D possibly matching TRBD1 (5 bases). Germline CDR1 is MDHEN and CDR2 is SYDVKM. The length of the CDR3 is 12 residues. Between the trimmed V and J ends, which lost 5 bases and 6 bases, there was a span of 10 bases. Using reference TRBV28 and TRBJ1-1 for the parts outside the CDR3, the full variable domain is DVKVTQSSRYLVKRTGEKVFLECVQDMDHENMFWYRQDPGLGLRLIYFSYDVKMKEKGDIPEGYSVSREKKERFSLILESASTNQTSMYLCASSRGGAEAFFGQGTRLTVV.

The CDR3 spells CASTRTGGENSYEQYF. The CDR3, as DNA: TGCGCCAGCACCCGGACAGGGGGCGAAAATTCCTACGAGCAGTACTTC. This rearrangement joins TRBV10-2 to TRBJ2-7, with TRBD1 matching 11 bases. The V gene's germline CDR1 is WSHSY and CDR2 SAAADI. The CDR3 consists of 16 residues. Trimming removed 7 bases from V and 1 base from J; junction bases left unmatched: 9.

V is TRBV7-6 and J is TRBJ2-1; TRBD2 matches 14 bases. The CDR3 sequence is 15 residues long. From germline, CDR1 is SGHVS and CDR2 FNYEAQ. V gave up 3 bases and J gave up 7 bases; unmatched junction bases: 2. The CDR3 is CASSFRLAGGNEQFF. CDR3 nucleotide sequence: TGTGCCAGCAGCTTCCGACTAGCGGGAGGGAATGAGCAGTTCTTC. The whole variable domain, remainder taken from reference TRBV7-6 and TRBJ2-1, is GAGVSQSPRYKVTKRGQDVALRCDPISGHVSLYWYRQALGQGPEFLTYFNYEAQQDKSGLPNDRFSAERPEGSISTLTIQRTEQRDSAMYRCASSFRLAGGNEQFFGPGTRLTVL.

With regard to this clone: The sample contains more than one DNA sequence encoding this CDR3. The CDR3 DNA reads TGTGCCAGCAGTTTATTCGGGCAAGAGACCCAGTACTTC. Its translation: CASSLFGQETQYF. The chain uses TRBV27 and TRBJ2-5; the D is unclear. Per the germline V gene, CDR1 is MNHEY and CDR2 is SMNVEV (reference sequence). V lost 1 base and J 2 bases, leaving 5 bases between the germline ends. The CDR3 has 13 amino acids.

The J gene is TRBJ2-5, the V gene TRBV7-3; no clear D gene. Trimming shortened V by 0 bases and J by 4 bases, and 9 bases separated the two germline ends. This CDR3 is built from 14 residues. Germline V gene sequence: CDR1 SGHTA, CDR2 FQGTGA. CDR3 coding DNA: TGTGCCAGCAGCTTAACAGGACGATTAGAGACCCAGTACTTC. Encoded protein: CASSLTGRLETQYF. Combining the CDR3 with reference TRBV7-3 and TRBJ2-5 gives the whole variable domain GAGVSQTPSNKVTEKGKYVELRCDPISGHTALYWYRQSLGQGPEFLIYFQGTGAADDSGLPNDRFFAVRPEGSVSTLKIQRTERGDSAVYLCASSLTGRLETQYFGPGTRLLVL.

CDR3 nucleotide sequence: TGTGCCAGCGGGCCGGGACAGACCCAAGAGACCCAGTACTTC. This gives the protein CASGPGQTQETQYF. V and J are TRBV9 and TRBJ2-5, with 7 bases matching TRBD1. Germline loops: CDR1 SGDLS, CDR2 YYNGEE. The CDR3 totals 14 residues. Losses at the gene ends were 7 bases for V and 1 base for J; bases not matched to a gene: 7.

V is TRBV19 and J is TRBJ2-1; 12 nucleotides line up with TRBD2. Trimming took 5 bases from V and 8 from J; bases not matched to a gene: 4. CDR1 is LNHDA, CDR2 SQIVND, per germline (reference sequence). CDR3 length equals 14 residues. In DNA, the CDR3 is TGTGCCAGTAGTCTCGGACTAGCGGGACATGAGCAGTTCTTC. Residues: CASSLGLAGHEQFF.

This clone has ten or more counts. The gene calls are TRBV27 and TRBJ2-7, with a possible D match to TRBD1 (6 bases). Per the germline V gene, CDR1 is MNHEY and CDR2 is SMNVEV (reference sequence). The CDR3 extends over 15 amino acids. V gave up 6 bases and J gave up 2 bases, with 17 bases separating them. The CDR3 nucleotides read TGTGCCAGCAGCCAAATGATGGACAGCGCCTACGAGCAGTACTTC. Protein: CASSQMMDSAYEQYF.

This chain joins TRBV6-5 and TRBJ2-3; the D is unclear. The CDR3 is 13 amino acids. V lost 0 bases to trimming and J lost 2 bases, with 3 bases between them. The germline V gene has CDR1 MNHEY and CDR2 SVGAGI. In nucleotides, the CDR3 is TGTGCCAGCAGTTACTCCAACACAGATACGCAGTATTTT. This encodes CASSYSNTDTQYF.

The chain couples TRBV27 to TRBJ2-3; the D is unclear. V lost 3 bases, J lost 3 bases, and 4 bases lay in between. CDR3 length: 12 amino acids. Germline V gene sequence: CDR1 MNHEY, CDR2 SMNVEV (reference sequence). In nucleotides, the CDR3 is TGTGCCAGCAGTTTTAATACAGATACGCAGTATTTT. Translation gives CASSFNTDTQYF.

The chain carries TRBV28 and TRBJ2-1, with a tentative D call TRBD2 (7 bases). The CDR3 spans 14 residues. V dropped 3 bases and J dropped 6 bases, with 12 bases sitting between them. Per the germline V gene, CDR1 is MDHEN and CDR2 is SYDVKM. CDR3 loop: CASSFRGAFNEQFF. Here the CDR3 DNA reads TGTGCCAGCAGTTTTCGGGGGGCCTTCAATGAGCAGTTCTTC.

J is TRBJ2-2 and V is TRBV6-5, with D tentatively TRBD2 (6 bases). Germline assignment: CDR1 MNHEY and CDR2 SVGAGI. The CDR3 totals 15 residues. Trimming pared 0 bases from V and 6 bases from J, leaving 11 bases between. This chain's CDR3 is CASSYSSGVSGELFF. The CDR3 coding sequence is TGTGCCAGCAGTTACTCGTCGGGAGTGTCCGGGGAGCTGTTTTTT.